This T cell receptor (beta chain) stems from a study of OX40 agonist ivuxolimab in advanced cancers. For context, the study as a whole: Ivuxolimab, which targeted the costimulatory receptor OX40 (CD134), was an agonistic, fully human IgG2 monoclonal antibody. Intravenous ivuxolimab was administered to patients every 2 weeks at six dose levels: 0.01, 0.1, 0.3, 1.5, 3 and 10 mg/kg. Among the roughly 52 dose-escalation patients, some 20 had hepatocellular carcinoma, roughly 15 melanoma, 9 renal cell carcinoma and 9 head and neck cancer. In the dose-escalation cohort, around four fifths of patients were male, and the mean age was approximately 60 years with a range of about 20 to 79. Patients were allowed to have had prior anti-PD-1, anti-PD-L1 or anti-CTLA-4 therapy, and approximately 40% of the dose-escalation patients had been treated with checkpoint inhibitors. Partial responses occurred in three dose-escalation patients: two with cutaneous melanoma and one with hepatocellular carcinoma. Peripheral TCRbeta sequencing was intended to test whether TCR sequence diversity was altered and clonal T-cell expansion was caused by ivuxolimab. The paper covers the monotherapy dose-escalation part of the phase I ivuxolimab trial, which included N ≈ 57 patients. What the study reported, not specific to this receptor: In the 0.1-3.0 mg/kg groups, partial responders were among the patients with the lowest normalized peripheral clonal expansion, particularly in CD8+ T cells. Antigen specificity was not determined for the clonally expanded peripheral T cells. At doses of 0.1 to 3.0 mg/kg, clonal expansion of both CD4+ and CD8+ blood T cells was observed from baseline to week 6. Low levels of normalized T-cell clonal expansion were also seen in some patients who did not respond. After ivuxolimab, more expanded clones were found on average in CD8+ T cells than in CD4+ T cells.

To sequence the TCRbeta CDR3 region, genomic DNA was isolated from the sorted cells. The immunoSEQ Assay was used to sequence the TCRbeta CDR3 regions. TCRdb carries this immuneACCESS record with in-frame sequences only. Its versions omit some clonotypes, under half of them owing to an unresolved V gene in the studies checked, with the rest unexplained. Here the sample has fewer than 100,000 clones; about 83% occur a single time. The ten biggest clones cover roughly 0.77% of the sample. The trial excluded patients who had a history of autoimmune disease or were on systemic immunosuppression. Peripheral blood for TCR sequencing was drawn from every dose cohort at baseline, at cycle 4 day 1 and at cycle 7 day 1. The samples were taken from a phase I, first-in-human, multicenter, open-label dose-escalation trial of ivuxolimab. Adults with locally advanced or metastatic head and neck squamous cell, hepatocellular, melanoma or renal cell carcinoma were enrolled in the trial. Before TCR sequencing, CD4+ T cells and CD8+ T cells from peripheral blood were sorted into separate populations.

Taken from the germline V gene, the CDR1 and CDR2 loops are SQVTM and ANQGSEA. Inclusive of the bounding cysteine and phenylalanine, the CDR3 is 11 residues long. Only the CDR3 DNA is retained, 33 bases long and in frame from the first base. Trimming removed 4 bases from V and 12 bases from J; the gene matches leave 9 bases unexplained. Of note for this clone: Its antigen is not yet known. No clone much larger than this one lies a single base away; base qualities are absent.

Sequencing used CD4+ or CD8+ T cells sorted from blood, obtained in a trial of the OX40 agonist ivuxolimab. This receptor was taken from an adult with an advanced solid tumor such as melanoma, head and neck, liver or kidney cancer. The chain couples TRBV29-1 to TRBJ2-7; 7 middle bases align to TRBD2. The nucleotides read TGCAGCGTTGTGGGACTACTCGACTGGTACTTC. This is translated as CSVVGLLDWYF.